The 10 T cell receptor beta chains listed next were all sequenced from one sample in a study of post-analysis software for immune sequencing data. General study findings and limits: Higher frequency in patients than in controls was seen for roughly five TRBV segments, with TRBV5-6, TRBV5-1 and TRBV20-1 among them.

Libraries were made from TCR beta cDNA, and they carried unique molecular identifiers. TCRdb ran MiXCR on the PCR reads and lists one entry per CDR3 protein. The data contain 600,000 to 700,000 distinct CDR3 sequences, 55% to 70% of them singletons. These receptors are not linked to any known antigen. Sequenced input: blood. The source is a girl aged 2 to 9 with multiple sclerosis.

This clonotype was counted a few times. The rearrangement joins TRBV10-3 to TRBJ1-2; D is undetermined. The CDR3 spans 13 residues. Germline CDR1 reads ENHRY; CDR2 reads SYGVKD. Trimming removed 0 bases at V and 6 bases at J, with 8 bases between. CDR3 loop: CAISESTDHGYTF. CDR3 sequence (DNA): TGTGCCATCAGTGAGTCAACAGATCATGGCTACACCTTC.

The chain recombines TRBV7-2 with TRBJ1-6; 9 bases agree with TRBD1. Unmatched junction bases numbered 8, after V lost 6 bases and J lost 5 bases. From germline, CDR1 is SGHTA and CDR2 FQGNSA. This CDR3 is 16 amino acids long. The CDR3 reads CASSLTGTGNNSPLHF. DNA of the CDR3: TGTGCCAGCAGTCTTACCGGGACAGGGAATAATTCACCCCTCCACTTT.

This clonotype was detected a few times. The chain carries TRBV6-2 or TRBV6-3 and TRBJ2-7; the match to TRBD1 covers 9 bases. The CDR3 runs 18 residues. CDR1 and CDR2 from the germline V gene are MNHEY and SVGEGT. V was pared by 2 bases and J by 1 base, with 12 bases of the junction left unmatched. The CDR3 DNA reads TGTGCCAGCAGTTACGCGGACAGGGGCAGTGGGGTTTCCTACGAGCAGTACTTC. Its protein is CASSYADRGSGVSYEQYF.

This chain uses TRBV5-6 with TRBJ2-5; TRBD2 matches 10 bases. Per germline, CDR1 SGHDT and CDR2 YYEEEE. The CDR3 has 19 amino acids. Trimming at V came to 4 bases and at J to 5 bases, leaving 20 bases not matched to a gene. DNA of the CDR3: TGTGCCAGCAGCGCGGACACGATGACCAGACTAGCGGGCTGGGAGACCCAGTACTTC. Its translation: CASSADTMTRLAGWETQYF.

The rearrangement joins TRBV25-1 to TRBJ1-5, with 7 bases aligning to TRBD1. Per germline, CDR1 MGHDK and CDR2 SYGVNS. With 8 bases clipped from V and 3 bases from J, the junction kept 4 bases outside the gene matches. CDR3 length: 13 amino acids. CDR3 sequence reads: CASEGTDNQPQHF. CDR3 bases: TGTGCCAGCGAGGGGACAGACAATCAGCCCCAGCATTTT.

The chain recombines TRBV7-2 with TRBJ1-2; weak D call: TRBD1 (6 bases). Between the trimmed V and J ends, which lost 2 bases and 3 bases, there was a span of 13 bases. The CDR3 covers 15 residues. CDR1 is SGHTA and CDR2 is FQGNSA in the germline V gene. CDR3 sequence (DNA): TGTGCCAGCAGCTTATACAGGGTCGAGGACTATGGCTACACCTTC. This codes for CASSLYRVEDYGYTF.

This clonotype has just a few counts. The chain combines TRBV29-1 with TRBJ2-7, with a weak D call TRBD1 (6 bases). Deletions cut 4 bases from V and 3 bases from J, with 7 bases between. Per germline, CDR1 SQVTM and CDR2 ANQGSEA. CDR3 length equals 11 residues. The DNA of the CDR3 is TGCAGCGTTGGGACAGTCTACGAGCAGTACTTC. Translation: CSVGTVYEQYF.

This chain links TRBV20-1 with TRBJ2-3, with 7 bases matching TRBD1. V lost 4 bases, J lost 2 bases, and 9 bases stayed unmatched. From germline, CDR1 is DFQATT and CDR2 SNEGSKA (reference sequence). This CDR3 is 15 amino acids long. The DNA for the CDR3 is TGCAGTGCTACAGCCGGGACAGAGATCACAGATACGCAGTATTTT. This translates into CSATAGTEITDTQYF.

The chain joins TRBV5-1 to TRBJ2-7; 9 positions agree with TRBD2. CDR3 size: 14 residues. With V trimmed by 2 bases and J by 6 bases, 6 bases remained unmatched. Germline V gene data show CDR1 as SGHRS and CDR2 as YFSETQ. The CDR3 sequence is CASSFSGSDGEQYF. CDR3 nucleotides: TGCGCCAGCAGCTTTAGCGGGAGTGACGGCGAGCAGTACTTC.

V is TRBV5-5 and J is TRBJ2-1, with D perhaps given as TRBD1 or TRBD2 (5 bases each). The CDR3 is 12 residues long. The V end was cut by 6 bases, the J end by 10 bases, with 14 bases between. Germline V gene sequence: CDR1 SGHKS, CDR2 YYEKEE (reference sequence). The chain's CDR3 is CASTRAGTEQFF. In DNA, the CDR3 is TGTGCCAGCACCAGGGCCGGGACGGAGCAGTTCTTC.